What follows is one T cell receptor beta chain and its context. This sample was taken from a study of blood T cell repertoires in COVID-19. Across the whole study: Samples came from the United States, Italy and Spain, spanning acute and convalescent COVID-19. The cDNA or gDNA used as material had been derived from T cells, B-cell-depleted T cells, or PBMCs.

Authors' analysis steps: Amplified reference gene primers provided the basis for estimating nucleated cell counts. Method: immunoSEQ multiplex PCR; TCRdb's copy keeps in-frame clones and lacks some. V and J calls and clone size follow that table, whereas D and trimming were derived from the DNA. In the table there are hundreds of thousands of clones, under 90% of which are singletons. The CDR3 spans 14 residues. Trimming took 0 bases from V and 7 from J; bases not matched to a gene: 3. The germline gives CDR1 SGDLS, CDR2 YYNGEE. This clonotype was sampled from a man aged 60 to 69 who had recovered from COVID-19. The sample taken for sequencing was peripheral blood. The chain combines TRBV9 with TRBJ2-1; 8 bases agree with TRBD2. Here the CDR3 DNA reads TGTGCCAGCAGCGTAGAGGGACTAGGTAATGAGCAGTTCTTC. It is translated as CASSVEGLGNEQFF. Full variable domain (outside the CDR3, taken from reference TRBV9 and TRBJ2-1): DSGVTQTPKHLITATGQRVTLRCSPRSGDLSVYWYQQSLDQGLQFLIQYYNGEERAKGNILERFSAQQFPDLHSELNLSSLELGDSALYFCASSVEGLGNEQFFGPGTRLTVL.